This is a list of T cell receptor beta chains from one sample in a study of CD8 T cells in Susac syndrome. TCRdb independently ran MiXCR on the immunoSEQ multiplex PCR reads; one entry per CDR3 protein. The sample lists around 270,000 distinct CDR3 sequences, approximately 85% occurring once. Sequencing used CD8+ T cells from PBMCs. The receptors were gathered from a human donor with multiple sclerosis. CDR3s include the opening cysteine and the closing phenylalanine or tryptophan. The order of the fields is J gene, V gene, clone size, D gene, CDR3 length, CDR3 DNA, CDR3 protein. A D gene is named only where the DNA matches it firmly. A clone size is listed for some rows: how often the clone was seen (once, few, many), or a class if it is expanded.

j_gene: TRBJ2-7
v_gene: TRBV25-1
abundance: -
d_gene: -
len: 11
CDR3nt: TGTGCCAGCAGTGAATACCGGGAGCAGTACTTC
CDR3aa: CASSEYREQYF

j_gene: TRBJ2-5
v_gene: TRBV28
abundance: -
d_gene: TRBD2
len: 16
CDR3nt: TGTGCCAGCGGACAGACCGGGACTAGCGGGATGGGGACCCAGTACTTC
CDR3aa: CASGQTGTSGMGTQYF

j_gene: TRBJ2-2
v_gene: TRBV6-6
abundance: -
d_gene: -
len: 16
CDR3nt: TGTGCCAGCAGTTACTACCGGGACATGAACACCGGGGAGCTGTTTTTT
CDR3aa: CASSYYRDMNTGELFF

j_gene: TRBJ2-7
v_gene: TRBV6-5
abundance: few
d_gene: -
len: 18
CDR3nt: TGTGCCAGCAGTTCGGCCCGATTCAAGGGTCCCGGCTCCTACGAGCAGTACTTC
CDR3aa: CASSSARFKGPGSYEQYF

j_gene: TRBJ1-2
v_gene: TRBV13
abundance: -
d_gene: -
len: 15
CDR3nt: TGTGCCAGCAGCTTAGGGCAGGGTCGGAACTATGGCTACACCTTC
CDR3aa: CASSLGQGRNYGYTF

j_gene: TRBJ1-1
v_gene: TRBV6-5
abundance: few
d_gene: -
len: 15
CDR3nt: TGTGCCAGCAGTTACTCCTCAGACATGAACACTGAAGCTTTCTTT
CDR3aa: CASSYSSDMNTEAFF

j_gene: TRBJ1-1
v_gene: TRBV9
abundance: -
d_gene: TRBD1
len: 12
CDR3nt: TGTGCCAGCGGGACAGGGAGAACTGAAGCTTTCTTT
CDR3aa: CASGTGRTEAFF

j_gene: TRBJ2-1
v_gene: TRBV7-6
abundance: few
d_gene: TRBD2
len: 15
CDR3nt: TGTGCCAGCAGCCCAAGCCTAGCGGGAACCTATGAGCAGTTCTTC
CDR3aa: CASSPSLAGTYEQFF

j_gene: TRBJ2-3
v_gene: TRBV2
abundance: -
d_gene: -
len: 16
CDR3nt: TGTGCCAGCAGCCCACGGGCGGGCGTAAACACAGATACGCAGTATTTT
CDR3aa: CASSPRAGVNTDTQYF

j_gene: TRBJ1-2
v_gene: TRBV29-1
abundance: -
d_gene: -
len: 11
CDR3nt: TGCAGCGTTGAGGTCGTCTATGGCTACACCTTC
CDR3aa: CSVEVVYGYTF

j_gene: TRBJ2-2
v_gene: TRBV9
abundance: -
d_gene: TRBD1
len: 17
CDR3nt: TGTGCCAGCAGCGTAGGGTCGGACAGGGTGGTCCCCGGGGAGCTGTTTTTT
CDR3aa: CASSVGSDRVVPGELFF

j_gene: TRBJ2-3
v_gene: TRBV5-6
abundance: -
d_gene: -
len: 13
CDR3nt: TGTGCCAGCCTCCCCGGGGCGGGAGATACGCAGTATTTT
CDR3aa: CASLPGAGDTQYF

j_gene: TRBJ1-5
v_gene: TRBV19
abundance: once
d_gene: TRBD1
len: 15
CDR3nt: TGTGCCAGTAGTATCGGGACAGGGTCGGATCAGCCCCAGCATTTT
CDR3aa: CASSIGTGSDQPQHF

j_gene: TRBJ1-5
v_gene: TRBV23-1
abundance: -
d_gene: TRBD1
len: 18
CDR3nt: TGCGCCAGCAGTCAAGCCGGGACAGGGGGCAATATCAATCAGCCCCAGCATTTT
CDR3aa: CASSQAGTGGNINQPQHF

j_gene: TRBJ2-1
v_gene: TRBV30
abundance: -
d_gene: TRBD2
len: 15
CDR3nt: TGTGCCTGGAGTCTGGGGATGACTAGCGAGAATGAGCAGTTCTTC
CDR3aa: CAWSLGMTSENEQFF

j_gene: TRBJ2-7
v_gene: TRBV28
abundance: few
d_gene: -
len: 12
CDR3nt: TGTGCCAGCAGTTTCCCCAGCTACGAGCAGTACTTC
CDR3aa: CASSFPSYEQYF

j_gene: TRBJ1-4
v_gene: TRBV29-1
abundance: -
d_gene: TRBD1
len: 15
CDR3nt: TGCAGCGTTGAAGAGCGCGGGACAGGGAACGAAAAACTGTTTTTT
CDR3aa: CSVEERGTGNEKLFF

j_gene: TRBJ1-1
v_gene: TRBV19
abundance: -
d_gene: -
len: 12
CDR3nt: TGTGCCAGTAGTATGGGACCCACTGAAGCTTTCTTT
CDR3aa: CASSMGPTEAFF

j_gene: TRBJ1-1
v_gene: TRBV11-3
abundance: -
d_gene: TRBD1
len: 15
CDR3nt: TGTGCCAGCAGCTTAACAGGGGCCCCGAACACTGAAGCTTTCTTT
CDR3aa: CASSLTGAPNTEAFF

j_gene: TRBJ2-5
v_gene: TRBV20-1
abundance: once
d_gene: TRBD2
len: 14
CDR3nt: TGCAGTGCCACCGGACTAGCGGGGCAAGAGACCCAGTACTTC
CDR3aa: CSATGLAGQETQYF